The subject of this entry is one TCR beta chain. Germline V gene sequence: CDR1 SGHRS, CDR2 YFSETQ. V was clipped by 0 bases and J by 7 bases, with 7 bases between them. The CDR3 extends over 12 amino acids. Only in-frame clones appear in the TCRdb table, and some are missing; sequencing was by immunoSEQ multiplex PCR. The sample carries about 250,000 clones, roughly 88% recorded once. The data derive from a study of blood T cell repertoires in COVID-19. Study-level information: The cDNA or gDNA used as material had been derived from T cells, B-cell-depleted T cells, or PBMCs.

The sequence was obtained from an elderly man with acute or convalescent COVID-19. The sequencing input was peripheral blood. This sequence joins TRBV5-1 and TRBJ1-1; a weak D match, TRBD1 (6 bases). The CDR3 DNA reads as TGCGCCAGCAGCTTGGAGGGGGTTGAAGCTTTCTTT. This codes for CASSLEGVEAFF.